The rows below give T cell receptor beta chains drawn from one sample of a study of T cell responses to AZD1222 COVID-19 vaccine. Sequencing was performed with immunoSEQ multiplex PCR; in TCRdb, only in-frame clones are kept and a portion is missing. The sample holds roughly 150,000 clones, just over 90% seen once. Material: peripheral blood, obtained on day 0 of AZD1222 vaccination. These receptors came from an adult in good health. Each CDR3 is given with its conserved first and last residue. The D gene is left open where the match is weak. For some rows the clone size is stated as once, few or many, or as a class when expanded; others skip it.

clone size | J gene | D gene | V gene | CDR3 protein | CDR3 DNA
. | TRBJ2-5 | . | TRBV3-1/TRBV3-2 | CASSPGGETQYF | TGTGCCAGCAGCCCAGGTGGGGAGACCCAGTACTTC
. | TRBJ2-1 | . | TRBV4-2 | CASSQETGAIMDEQFF | TGTGCCAGCAGCCAAGAGACCGGGGCCATTATGGATGAGCAGTTCTTC
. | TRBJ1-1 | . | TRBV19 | CASSIGGRWAFF | TGTGCCAGTAGTATCGGAGGACGGTGGGCTTTCTTT
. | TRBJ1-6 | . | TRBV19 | CASNTGHSPLHF | TGTGCCAGTAATACAGGGCATTCACCCCTCCACTTT
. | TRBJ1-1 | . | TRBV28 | CASSSSGTEAFF | TGTGCCAGCAGCTCCTCAGGGACTGAAGCTTTCTTT
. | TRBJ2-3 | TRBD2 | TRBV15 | CATRQGGGDTDTQYF | TGTGCCACCAGGCAGGGCGGGGGAGACACAGATACGCAGTATTTT
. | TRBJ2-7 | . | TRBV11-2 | CASSLEGENYEQYF | TGTGCCAGCAGCTTAGAGGGAGAAAACTACGAGCAGTACTTC
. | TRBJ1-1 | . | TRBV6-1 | CASSETRNEGAFF | TGTGCCAGCAGTGAGACAAGGAATGAAGGGGCTTTCTTT
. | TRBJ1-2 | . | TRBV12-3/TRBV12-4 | CASSVGTLYGYTF | TGTGCCAGCAGTGTTGGGACACTTTATGGCTACACCTTC
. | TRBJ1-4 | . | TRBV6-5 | CASNSGRGLDGKLFF | TGTGCCAGCAATTCAGGGAGGGGTCTAGATGGAAAACTGTTTTTT
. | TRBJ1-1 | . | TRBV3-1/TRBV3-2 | CASSQEPGPGTEAFF | TGTGCCAGCAGCCAAGAGCCGGGTCCGGGCACTGAAGCTTTCTTT
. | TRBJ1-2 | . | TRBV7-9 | CASSSTRTLADYGYTF | TGTGCCAGCAGCTCCACGAGGACCCTCGCCGACTATGGCTACACCTTC
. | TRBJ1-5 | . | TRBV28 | CASSSPDSSNQPQHF | TGTGCCAGCAGTTCCCCCGACAGTAGCAATCAGCCCCAGCATTTT
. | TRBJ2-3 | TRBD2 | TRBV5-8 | CASSSLRTSGGATDTQYF | TGTGCCAGCAGCTCGCTACGGACTAGCGGGGGGGCCACAGATACGCAGTATTTT
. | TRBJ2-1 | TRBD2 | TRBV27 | CASSFTKLSGPSYNEQFF | TGTGCCAGCAGTTTTACGAAACTTAGCGGGCCTTCCTACAATGAGCAGTTCTTC
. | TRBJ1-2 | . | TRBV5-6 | CASSSIWTDGHYGYTF | TGTGCCAGCAGCTCAATATGGACGGATGGACACTATGGCTACACCTTC
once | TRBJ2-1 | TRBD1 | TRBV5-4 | CASSRTGVPYNEQFF | TGTGCCAGCAGCCGGACAGGGGTCCCTTACAATGAGCAGTTCTTC
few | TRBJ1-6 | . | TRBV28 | CASSLVVRGSPLHF | TGTGCCAGCAGTTTAGTGGTCAGGGGATCACCCCTCCACTTT
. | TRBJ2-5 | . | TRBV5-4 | CASSPKIAGAAVQETQYF | TGTGCCAGCAGCCCCAAAATCGCGGGGGCCGCCGTACAAGAGACCCAGTACTTC
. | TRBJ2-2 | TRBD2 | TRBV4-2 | CASSLRLAVNTGELFF | TGTGCCAGCAGCCTGCGACTAGCGGTGAACACCGGGGAGCTGTTTTTT
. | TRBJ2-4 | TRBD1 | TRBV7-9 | CASSYSGQGYYKNIQYF | TGTGCCAGCAGCTACTCCGGACAGGGATATTACAAAAACATTCAGTACTTC
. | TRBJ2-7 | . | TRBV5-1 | CASSSGPYYEQYF | TGCGCCAGCAGCTCGGGCCCCTACTACGAGCAGTACTTC
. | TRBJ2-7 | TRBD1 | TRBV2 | CASKGTGVNEQYF | TGTGCCAGCAAAGGGACAGGGGTAAACGAGCAGTACTTC
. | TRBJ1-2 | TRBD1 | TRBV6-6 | CASTGTGVYGYTF | TGTGCCAGCACTGGGACAGGGGTCTATGGCTACACCTTC
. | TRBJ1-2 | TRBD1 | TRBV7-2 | CASSPRTGSYGYTF | TGTGCCAGCAGCCCGAGGACAGGGTCCTATGGCTACACCTTC
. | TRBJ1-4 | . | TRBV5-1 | CASSLGVSSISNEKLFF | TGCGCCAGCAGCTTGGGGGTATCGAGTATCTCGAATGAAAAACTGTTTTTT
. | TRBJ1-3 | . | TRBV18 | CASSPDRYSGNTIYF | TGTGCCAGCTCACCCGACCGGTACTCTGGAAACACCATATATTTT
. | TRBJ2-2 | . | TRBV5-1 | CASIGPGATGELFF | TGCGCCAGCATTGGTCCAGGGGCCACCGGGGAGCTGTTTTTT
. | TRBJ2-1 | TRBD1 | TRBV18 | CASSQLGQSNEQFF | TGTGCCAGCTCTCAGCTGGGACAGTCAAATGAGCAGTTCTTC
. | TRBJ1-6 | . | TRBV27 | CASSQFYNSPLHF | TGTGCCAGCAGTCAGTTCTATAATTCACCCCTCCACTTT
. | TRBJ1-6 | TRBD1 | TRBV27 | CASMVPDRKNSPLHF | TGTGCCAGCATGGTTCCGGACAGGAAAAATTCACCCCTCCACTTT
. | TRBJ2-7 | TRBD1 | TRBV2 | CASSAGQGAWEQYF | TGTGCCAGCAGTGCGGGACAGGGGGCGTGGGAGCAGTACTTC
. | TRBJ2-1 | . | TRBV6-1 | CASSEIAGFYNEQFF | TGTGCCAGCAGTGAAATCGCAGGCTTCTACAATGAGCAGTTCTTC
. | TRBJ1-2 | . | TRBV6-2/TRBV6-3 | CASSYASRGRGYTF | TGTGCCAGCAGTTACGCGTCCAGGGGACGTGGCTACACCTTC
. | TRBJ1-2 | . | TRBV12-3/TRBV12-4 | CASSPGVPGGYTF | TGTGCCAGCAGTCCAGGCGTGCCAGGGGGCTACACCTTC
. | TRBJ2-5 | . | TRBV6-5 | CASSYSNSKAQETQYF | TGTGCCAGCAGTTACTCAAACAGCAAAGCCCAAGAGACCCAGTACTTC
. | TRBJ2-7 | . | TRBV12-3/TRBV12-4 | CASSLENSYEQYF | TGTGCCAGCAGTTTGGAAAACTCCTACGAGCAGTACTTC
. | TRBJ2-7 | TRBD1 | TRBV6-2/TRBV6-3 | CASSPRTGTGLHEQYF | TGTGCCAGCAGCCCTCGAACCGGGACAGGGCTCCACGAGCAGTACTTC
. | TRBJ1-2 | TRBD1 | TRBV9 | CASSGGTGDDYGYTF | TGTGCCAGCAGCGGTGGGACAGGGGATGACTATGGCTACACCTTC
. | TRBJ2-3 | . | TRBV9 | CASSVWGLASTDTQYF | TGTGCCAGCAGCGTTTGGGGGCTCGCCTCCACAGATACGCAGTATTTT
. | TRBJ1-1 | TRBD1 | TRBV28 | CAVQQGKAEAFF | TGTGCCGTACAACAGGGGAAAGCTGAAGCTTTCTTT
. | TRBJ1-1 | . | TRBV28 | CASSQGLHTEAFF | TGTGCCAGCAGCCAGGGGTTGCACACTGAAGCTTTCTTT
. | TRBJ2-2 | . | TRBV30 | CRRSGELFF | TGTAGGCGATCCGGGGAGCTGTTTTTT
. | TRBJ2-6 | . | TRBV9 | CASSTWGSGANVLTF | TGTGCCAGCAGTACCTGGGGTTCTGGGGCCAACGTCCTGACTTTC
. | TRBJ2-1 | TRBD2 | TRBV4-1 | CASSQGLAGGRMGEQFF | TGCGCCAGCAGCCAAGGATTAGCGGGGGGGAGGATGGGTGAGCAGTTCTTC
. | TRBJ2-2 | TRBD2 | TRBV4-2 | CASSPWGLAGGRHTGELFF | TGTGCCAGCAGCCCTTGGGGACTAGCGGGGGGGCGGCACACCGGGGAGCTGTTTTTT